This entry concerns a single TCR beta chain. This clonotype appeared many times. It has no known antigen specificity. Per-base quality was not reported, and no clone a single base away is much larger than it. The sample belongs to a study of human T cells and chemical hapten exposure (dated by TCRdb to 2020 to 2023). At the level of the whole study: Libraries were combined into a pool for sequencing, and differences in TCR yield between samples came mainly from small differences in library volumes within the pool. In alopecia patients, the study followed how the peripheral blood TCR repertoire changed in vivo over primary and secondary sensitization to diphenylcyclopropenone (DPC), a hapten. From each blood RNA sample, both TCR alpha and TCR beta chains were sequenced. Broad study findings and their caveats: After repeated subsampling, the strength of the expansion versus patch-test correlation and the threshold at which it became significant changed. DPC sensitization did not change the number of TCRs with a frequency above 1 in 1000, and there was no evidence of changes in global repertoire structure.

The time point label for this specimen denotes: healthy volunteer bleed at 6 weeks. Total RNA was extracted from unfractionated whole blood collected in Tempus Blood RNA tubes. A few healthy volunteers were used as TCR sequencing controls and were bled at day 0, 2 weeks and 6 weeks. Taken from the germline V gene, the CDR1 and CDR2 loops are SGHVS and FNYEAQ. The CDR3 goes from the cysteine to the phenylalanine over 14 residues. CDR3 DNA only is kept here, 42 bases in frame from base 1. Trimming costs V 3 bases and J 0 bases, and their ends lie 9 bases apart. The method behind the library was RACE. TCRdb records NextSeq 500 as the sequencer. Library preparation attached unique molecular identifiers to individual cDNA molecules for quantitative, reproducible TCR counting. For the original study's pipeline: Samples had a median of approximately 96,000 TCRs, with a range from roughly 23,224 to 750,000. V, J and CDR3 annotation of the TCR reads was carried out using the Decombinator software suite. For the PS versus PT1 abundance plots, all samples were subsampled to the same number of TCRs (28,000). Expanded TCRs were defined as absent before sensitization and observed at least eight times at the 2-week time point. The public reads were reanalyzed by TCRdb: fastp trimming at Q25, MiXCR alignment, in-frame beta chains only. One record per CDR3 amino acid sequence lists the most common genes and DNA. The V and J calls were not made by the authors but by TCRdb's processing. The sample table contains 70,000 to 95,000 distinct CDR3 sequences; only one count was recorded for about 9.2% of them. The ten largest make up about 1.7% of the sample.

Recombination linked TRBV7-6 to TRBJ2-7; no D segment can be confidently identified. Sequencing was performed on whole blood. The clonotype was recovered from a female donor in good health. Some clones in this sample may be carry-over from other donors' samples. The CDR3 here reads CASSLGYSSYEQYF. The sequenced DNA is TGTGCCAGCAGCTTGGGGTACAGCTCCTACGAGCAGTACTTC.